Below are 27 T cell receptor beta chains sequenced from a single sample in a study of shared clonotypes between healthy human individuals. As defined, naive CD8 cells were CD45RO-negative and positively selected for CCR7, with terminally differentiated effector memory CD45RA+ cells excluded. Produced via immunoSEQ multiplex PCR; TCRdb's table is partial and in-frame only. This sample carries nearly 600,000 clones, around 95% of them seen once, and the ten largest clones take 0.11%. Source material: naive CD8+ T cells sorted from blood. These receptors all stem from a woman in her twenties or thirties in good health.

The chain links TRBV28 to TRBJ1-5, with a weak D call TRBD1 (5 bases). CDR3 length: 15 residues. Germline V lookup: CDR1 MDHEN, CDR2 SYDVKM. The germline V and J ends were trimmed by 1 base and 5 bases, with 12 bases remaining between them. CDR3 amino acids: CASSLLVRGDQPQHF. The CDR3 region has the DNA TGTGCCAGCAGTTTATTGGTGAGGGGCGATCAGCCCCAGCATTTT.

The chain links TRBV9 to TRBJ2-1; D not certain. Germline V gene sequence: CDR1 SGDLS, CDR2 YYNGEE. Trimming pared 8 bases from V and 0 bases from J, leaving 12 bases between. The CDR3 length is 14 residues. CDR3 DNA: TGTGCCAGTACTACTTCCGACTCCTACAATGAGCAGTTCTTC. The encoded protein is CASTTSDSYNEQFF.

This clone occurred once. V gene TRBV29-1 combines with J gene TRBJ2-3; 7 positions match TRBD1. CDR1 is SQVTM, CDR2 ANQGSEA, per germline. The CDR3 runs to 13 residues. Trimming took 3 bases from V and 4 from J; bases not matched to a gene: 4. CDR3 sequence reads: CSVDEGAADTQYF. CDR3 DNA sequence: TGCAGCGTTGACGAGGGGGCTGCAGATACGCAGTATTTT.

The J gene is TRBJ1-2, the V gene TRBV9; 7 nucleotides agree with TRBD1. Germline lookup yields CDR1 SGDLS and CDR2 YYNGEE. V gave up 4 bases and J gave up 5 bases; unmatched junction bases: 14. The CDR3 extends over 16 amino acids. CDR3 sequence: CASSQLDREKLYGYTF. As DNA, the CDR3 is TGTGCCAGCAGCCAACTCGACAGGGAAAAGTTGTATGGCTACACCTTC.

This clone occurred once. The rearrangement links TRBV9 to TRBJ2-7, with a possible D match to TRBD1 (6 bases). This CDR3 has 12 amino acids. Trimming removed 3 bases at V and 6 bases at J, with 10 bases between. Germline V gene sequence: CDR1 SGDLS, CDR2 YYNGEE. The CDR3 protein is CASSGQAAEQYF. The CDR3 bases are TGTGCCAGCAGCGGACAGGCGGCCGAGCAGTACTTC.

As for this clone: At one end the junction does not follow the germline gene, possibly because of a read error. The chain is built from TRBV5-6 and TRBJ2-1, with a tentative D call TRBD1 (6 bases). Germline-derived CDR1 and CDR2 are SGHDT and YYEEEE. The CDR3 is made up of 18 amino acids. Here the CDR3 DNA reads TGTGCCAGCAACTTGGGGTCAAGGGGGTCCCCCGCTTACAATGAGCAGTTCTTC. Encoded protein: CASNLGSRGSPAYNEQFF. Looking up the rest from reference TRBV5-6 and TRBJ2-1 gives the full variable domain: DAGVTQSPTHLIKTRGQQVTLRCSPKSGHDTVSWYQQALGQGPQFIFQYYEEEERQRGNFPDRFSGHQFPNYSSELNVNALLLGDSALYLCASNLGSRGSPAYNEQFFGPGTRLTVL.

This chain joins TRBV11-2 and TRBJ2-1; 7 bases fit TRBD2. Trimming removed 0 bases from V and 7 bases from J; junction bases left unmatched: 9. From germline, CDR1 is SGHAT and CDR2 FQNNGV. The CDR3 length is 16 residues. This CDR3 is CASSLDSAGDQNEQFF. CDR3 coding DNA: TGTGCCAGCAGCTTAGATTCGGCGGGAGATCAGAATGAGCAGTTCTTC.

The gene calls are TRBV7-9 and TRBJ2-7; tentatively, D is TRBD2 (5 bases). V lost 5 bases and J lost 0, with 14 bases in between. The CDR3 has 15 amino acids. The germline V gene has CDR1 SEHNR and CDR2 FQNEAQ (reference sequence). The CDR3 coding sequence is TGTGCCAGCAGCCCAGCGGCGGGCTACTCCTACGAGCAGTACTTC. Amino acid sequence: CASSPAAGYSYEQYF.

This clone was detected once. The J gene is TRBJ2-1, the V gene TRBV4-1, with 11 bases lining up with TRBD2. The CDR3 has 16 amino acids. V dropped 4 bases and J dropped 4; count of bases not matched to a gene: 6. Germline V gene lookup returns CDR1 MGHRA and CDR2 YSYEKL. The CDR3 DNA reads TGCGCCAGCAGCCCCCCGACTAGCGGGACATACAATGAGCAGTTCTTC. Translation gives CASSPPTSGTYNEQFF.

The CDR3 loop is CASSEGVGTGPYEQYF. The DNA of the CDR3 is TGTGCCAGCAGTGAAGGGGTCGGGACAGGGCCCTACGAGCAGTACTTC. The chain carries TRBV6-1 and TRBJ2-7, with TRBD1 identical over 9 bases. Germline-derived CDR1 and CDR2 are MNHNS and SASEGT. This CDR3 contains 16 residues. Trimming at V came to 1 base and at J to 2 bases, leaving 6 bases not matched to a gene.

The chain employs TRBV7-6 and TRBJ2-7, with a possible D match to TRBD1 (6 bases). V was clipped by 0 bases and J by 3 bases, with 15 bases between them. The germline V gene has CDR1 SGHVS and CDR2 FNYEAQ. The CDR3 sequence is 16 residues long. Written as DNA, the CDR3 is TGTGCCAGCAGCTTAGCGGGTAGAGGGGGTCTCTACGAGCAGTACTTC. Its translation is CASSLAGRGGLYEQYF.

This chain connects TRBV27 to TRBJ2-7; 7 bases align to TRBD1. The CDR3 extends over 14 amino acids. CDR1 and CDR2 from the germline V gene are MNHEY and SMNVEV (reference sequence). J was trimmed by 3 bases and V by 6 bases; bases with no gene match: 8. The CDR3 region is CASSSTGDGYEQYF. Written as DNA, the CDR3 is TGTGCCAGCAGCTCCACAGGGGACGGCTACGAGCAGTACTTC.

This rearrangement joins TRBV11-2 to TRBJ2-2, with 10 bases fitting TRBD1. Germline V CDR1 and CDR2: SGHAT, FQNNGV. CDR3 size: 17 residues. V lost 5 bases, J lost 7 bases, and 13 bases stayed unmatched. The CDR3 protein is CASSERRRDRGDGELFF. The CDR3 bases are TGTGCCAGCAGCGAAAGACGGAGGGACAGGGGCGACGGGGAGCTGTTTTTT. The whole variable domain, remainder taken from reference TRBV11-2 and TRBJ2-2, is EAGVAQSPRYKIIEKRQSVAFWCNPISGHATLYWYQQILGQGPKLLIQFQNNGVVDDSQLPKDRFSAERLKGVDSTLKIQPAKLEDSAVYLCASSERRRDRGDGELFFGEGSRLTVL.

The rearrangement uses TRBV30 and TRBJ1-5; no firm D call. Trimming took off 2 bases at V and 0 bases at J, with 8 bases between the two ends. The V gene's germline CDR1 is GTSNPN and CDR2 SVGIG (reference sequence). This CDR3 is 14 amino acids long. The CDR3 region has the DNA TGTGCCTGGAGTAGCACCCTTAGCAATCAGCCCCAGCATTTT. This sequence encodes CAWSSTLSNQPQHF.

This clone was seen only once. This chain connects TRBV29-1 to TRBJ1-4, with D hard to call. V lost 4 bases and J lost 4, with 10 bases in between. This CDR3 contains 13 residues. The V gene's germline CDR1 is SQVTM and CDR2 ANQGSEA. CDR3 protein: CSVGLGINEKLFF. In nucleotides, the CDR3 is TGCAGCGTTGGTCTGGGGATTAATGAAAAACTGTTTTTT.

This rearrangement joins TRBV19 to TRBJ2-2; 8 positions agree with TRBD1. The ends lost 10 bases at V and 11 bases at J; junction bases unmatched: 6. Germline assignment: CDR1 LNHDA and CDR2 SQIVND (reference sequence). This CDR3 is 11 amino acids long. The CDR3 spells CATYGQGELFF. CDR3 sequence (DNA): TGTGCCACCTACGGACAGGGTGAGCTGTTTTTT.

The chain combines TRBV28 with TRBJ2-1; D call uncertain. Germline CDR1 MDHEN, CDR2 SYDVKM. The V end was cut by 10 bases, the J end by 8 bases, with 18 bases between. CDR3 length equals 13 residues. The CDR3 spells CATSLAVRYEQFF. The CDR3 DNA reads as TGTGCCACGAGTCTGGCTGTTAGGTATGAGCAGTTCTTC.

The chain is built from TRBV19 and TRBJ1-1; D is undetermined. Trimming pared 7 bases from V and 10 bases from J, leaving 13 bases between. The CDR3 consists of 11 residues. The germline gives CDR1 LNHDA, CDR2 SQIVND (reference sequence). Here the CDR3 DNA reads TGTGCCAGTACCGTTGGGGTCTCAGCTTTCTTT. It translates to CASTVGVSAFF.

This chain links TRBV28 with TRBJ2-1; no reliable D call. Per the germline V gene, CDR1 is MDHEN and CDR2 is SYDVKM. This CDR3 has 13 amino acids. Trimming removed 3 bases at V and 3 bases at J, with 6 bases between. The DNA of the CDR3 is TGTGCCAGCAGTTTTTTACTCTACAATGAGCAGTTCTTC. Its translation: CASSFLLYNEQFF.

The rearrangement uses TRBV5-5 and TRBJ2-7; 9 nucleotides line up with TRBD1. Germline V CDR1 and CDR2: SGHKS, YYEKEE (reference sequence). CDR3 size: 16 residues. Losses at the gene ends were 4 bases for V and 3 bases for J; bases not matched to a gene: 11. CDR3 coding DNA: TGTGCCAGCAGCACACCCGACAGGGGGGGGAACTACGAGCAGTACTTC. Amino acid sequence: CASSTPDRGGNYEQYF.

The rearrangement links TRBV19 to TRBJ1-5; D is unresolved. Germline loops: CDR1 LNHDA, CDR2 SQIVND (reference sequence). V shed 1 base and J shed 2 bases, with 6 bases lying between them. CDR3 size: 14 residues. CDR3 nucleotides: TGTGCCAGTAGTATAGGGTTTGGCAATCAGCCCCAGCATTTT. Protein: CASSIGFGNQPQHF.

In regard to this clone: Other DNA sequences in this sample translate to the same CDR3. The chain combines TRBV27 with TRBJ2-1; 7 bases fit TRBD1. The CDR3 is 13 residues long. J gave up 5 bases and V 6 bases, and 4 bases lay outside the gene matches. Germline V gene lookup returns CDR1 MNHEY and CDR2 SMNVEV (reference sequence). CDR3 nucleotides: TGTGCCAGCAGCTTGGGACAGAACAATGAGCAGTTCTTC. Amino acids: CASSLGQNNEQFF.

The chain couples TRBV13 to TRBJ2-7; TRBD1 or TRBD2 may be the D gene (5 bases each). Per the germline V gene, CDR1 is PRHDT and CDR2 is FYEKMQ (reference sequence). This CDR3 is built from 16 residues. V was shortened by 5 bases and J by 2 bases, with 19 bases between the two germline ends. The CDR3 DNA reads as TGTGCCAGCAGCGATCGGGGACGGGGTAAGACCTACGAGCAGTACTTC. Its translation: CASSDRGRGKTYEQYF.

A few counts support this clone. This chain connects TRBV29-1 to TRBJ1-1; D remains ambiguous. Deletions cut 5 bases from V and 3 bases from J, with 4 bases between. The CDR3 is 10 amino acids. Germline V lookup: CDR1 SQVTM, CDR2 ANQGSEA. CDR3 in DNA: TGCAGCGTTCGAGACACTGAAGCTTTCTTT. Protein product: CSVRDTEAFF.

This rearrangement joins TRBV27 to TRBJ2-6; possibly TRBD1 for D (5 bases). The ends were cut back, 4 bases at V and 1 base at J, with 14 bases in the middle. CDR3 length: 17 amino acids. CDR1 MNHEY and CDR2 SMNVEV come from the germline V gene (reference sequence). Here the CDR3 DNA reads TGTGCCAGCAGTTCCTCACAGGAACCTTCTGGGGCCAACGTCCTGACTTTC. Amino acids: CASSSSQEPSGANVLTF.

This clone turned up a few times. CDR3 residues: CASRAPDSNQPQHF. The CDR3 DNA is TGTGCCAGCAGGGCCCCAGATAGCAATCAGCCCCAGCATTTT. The V call is TRBV2, the J call TRBJ1-5; D is ambiguous. The V gene's germline CDR1 is SNHLY and CDR2 FYNNEI. Deletions cut 6 bases from V and 0 bases from J, with 9 bases between. CDR3 length: 14 residues.

The rearrangement joins TRBV6-5 to TRBJ2-2, with D tentatively TRBD1 or TRBD2 (5 bases each). Germline lookup yields CDR1 MNHEY and CDR2 SVGAGI. This CDR3 is built from 15 residues. V gave up 4 bases and J gave up 6 bases, with 15 bases separating them. CDR3 sequence reads: CASSWGTEGAGELFF. In DNA form, the CDR3 reads TGTGCCAGCAGTTGGGGGACGGAAGGGGCCGGGGAGCTGTTTTTT.